This TCR beta chain stems from a study of identical twins. Study-wide findings and caveats: Within monozygotic twins, out-of-frame TCR alpha sharing was underestimated by the models.

This clonotype was seen many times. Its specificity is unknown. V was shortened by 5 bases and J by 0 bases, with 12 bases between the two germline ends. CDR1 is SGHRS, CDR2 YFSETQ, per germline. This CDR3 spans 14 amino acids. TCRdb re-called the 5' RACE reads with MiXCR, one entry per CDR3 protein. The profile shows about 660,000 distinct CDR3 sequences, 8% to 9% of them singletons. This sample also appeared in a second study, on yellow fever vaccine responses in identical twins.

Sequencing was performed on PBMCs. This TCR was sampled from a woman between 18 and 29 years old in good health. The chain employs TRBV5-1 and TRBJ2-7; D ambiguous. CDR3 DNA: TGCGCCAGCAGGCCTAGGACGAGCTCCTACGAGCAGTACTTC. Encoded protein: CASRPRTSSYEQYF.